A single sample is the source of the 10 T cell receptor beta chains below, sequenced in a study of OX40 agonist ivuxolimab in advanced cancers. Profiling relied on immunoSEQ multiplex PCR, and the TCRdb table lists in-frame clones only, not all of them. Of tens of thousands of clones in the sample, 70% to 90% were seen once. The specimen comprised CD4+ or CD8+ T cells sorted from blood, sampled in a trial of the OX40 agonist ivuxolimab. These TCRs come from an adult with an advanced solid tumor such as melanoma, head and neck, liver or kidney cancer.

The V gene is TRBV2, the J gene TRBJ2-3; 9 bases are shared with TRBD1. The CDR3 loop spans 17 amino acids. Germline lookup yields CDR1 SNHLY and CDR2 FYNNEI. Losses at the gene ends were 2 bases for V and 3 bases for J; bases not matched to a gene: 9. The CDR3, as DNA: TGTGCCAGCAGTGAAAGGGGACAGGGTTTAAAAACAGATACGCAGTATTTT. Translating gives CASSERGQGLKTDTQYF.

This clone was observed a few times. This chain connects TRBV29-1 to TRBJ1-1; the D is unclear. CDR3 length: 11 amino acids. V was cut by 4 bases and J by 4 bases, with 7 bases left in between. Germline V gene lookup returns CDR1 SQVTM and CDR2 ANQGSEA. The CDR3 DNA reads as TGCAGCGTTGGTAGGGTCACTGAAGCTTTCTTT. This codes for CSVGRVTEAFF.

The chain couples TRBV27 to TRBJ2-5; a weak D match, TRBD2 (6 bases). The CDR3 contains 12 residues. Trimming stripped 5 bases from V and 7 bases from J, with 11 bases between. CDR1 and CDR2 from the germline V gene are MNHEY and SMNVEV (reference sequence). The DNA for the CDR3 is TGTGCCAGCAGTCCCCAGGGAGGGACCCAGTACTTC. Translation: CASSPQGGTQYF.

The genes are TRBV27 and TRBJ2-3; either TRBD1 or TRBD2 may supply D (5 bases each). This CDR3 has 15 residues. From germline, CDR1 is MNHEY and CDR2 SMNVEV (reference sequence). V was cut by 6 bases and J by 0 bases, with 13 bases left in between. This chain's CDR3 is CASRRGTVSTDTQYF. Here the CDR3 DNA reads TGTGCCAGCAGACGAGGGACGGTAAGCACAGATACGCAGTATTTT.

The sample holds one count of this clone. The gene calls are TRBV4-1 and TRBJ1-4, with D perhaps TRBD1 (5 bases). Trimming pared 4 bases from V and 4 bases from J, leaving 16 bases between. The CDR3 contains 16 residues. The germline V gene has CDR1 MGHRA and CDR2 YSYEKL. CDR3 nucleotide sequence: TGCGCCAGCAGCCCCCGCGCCGGGACCTTTAATGAAAAACTGTTTTTT. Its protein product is CASSPRAGTFNEKLFF.

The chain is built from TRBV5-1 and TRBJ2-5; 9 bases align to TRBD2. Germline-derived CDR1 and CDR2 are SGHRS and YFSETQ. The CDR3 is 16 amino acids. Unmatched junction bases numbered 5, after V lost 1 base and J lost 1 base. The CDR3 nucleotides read TGCGCCAGCAGCTTGAGTCTAGCGGGGCTCCAAGAGACCCAGTACTTC. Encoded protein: CASSLSLAGLQETQYF. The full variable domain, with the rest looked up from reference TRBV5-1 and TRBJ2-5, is KAGVTQTPRYLIKTRGQQVTLSCSPISGHRSVSWYQQTPGQGLQFLFEYFSETQRNKGNFPGRFSGRQFSNSRSEMNVSTLELGDSALYLCASSLSLAGLQETQYFGPGTRLLVL.

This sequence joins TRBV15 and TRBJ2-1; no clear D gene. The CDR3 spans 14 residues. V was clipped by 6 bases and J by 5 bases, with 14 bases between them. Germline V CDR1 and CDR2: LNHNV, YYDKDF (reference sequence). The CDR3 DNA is TGTGCCACCAGACCTCAAGGGATAAACAATGAGCAGTTCTTC. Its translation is CATRPQGINNEQFF.

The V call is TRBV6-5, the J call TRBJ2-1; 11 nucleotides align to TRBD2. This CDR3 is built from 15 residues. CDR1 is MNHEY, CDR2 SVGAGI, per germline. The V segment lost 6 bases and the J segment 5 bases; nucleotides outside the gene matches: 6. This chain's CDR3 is CASRQGLAAHNEQFF. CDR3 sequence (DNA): TGTGCCAGCAGGCAGGGACTAGCGGCCCACAATGAGCAGTTCTTC.

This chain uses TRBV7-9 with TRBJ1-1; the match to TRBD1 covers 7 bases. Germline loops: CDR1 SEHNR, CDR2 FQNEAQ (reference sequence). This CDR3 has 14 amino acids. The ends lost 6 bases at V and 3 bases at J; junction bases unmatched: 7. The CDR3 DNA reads TGTGCCAGCAGTCAAGGGGGCGCCGACACTGAAGCTTTCTTT. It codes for CASSQGGADTEAFF.

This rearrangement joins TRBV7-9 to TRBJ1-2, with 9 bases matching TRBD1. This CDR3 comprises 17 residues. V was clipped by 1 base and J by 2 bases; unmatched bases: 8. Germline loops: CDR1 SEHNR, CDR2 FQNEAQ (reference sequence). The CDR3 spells CASSLGSRGQGNYGYTF. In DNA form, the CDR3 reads TGTGCCAGCAGCTTAGGATCGAGAGGACAGGGGAACTATGGCTACACCTTC.